These 28 T cell receptor beta chains originate from one sample sequenced in a study of cytomegalovirus exposure and HLA in healthy donors. It was with 60 Vbeta and 13 Jbeta primers that the PCR ran. Data came from immunoSEQ multiplex PCR; TCRdb stores just in-frame clones and leaves some out. The sample yields just over 150,000 clones, approximately 80% seen once. Material for sequencing was PBMCs. All receptors come from a male donor in good health and CMV-seropositive.

In this sample, this clone turned up once. V and J are TRBV5-1 and TRBJ1-4; no clear D. The CDR3 extends over 16 amino acids. Trimming cost V 1 base and J 3 bases, with 13 bases left between them. Germline V gene lookup returns CDR1 SGHRS and CDR2 YFSETQ. The CDR3 DNA reads TGCGCCAGCAGCTTGAGGGCGGGAAGTTCTAATGAAAAACTGTTTTTT. Its translation: CASSLRAGSSNEKLFF.

This clone is a singleton in its sample. The chain uses TRBV27 and TRBJ1-5; D remains ambiguous. The CDR3 contains 15 residues. Germline CDR1 is MNHEY and CDR2 is SMNVEV (reference sequence). V lost 2 bases, J lost 6 bases, and 14 bases lay in between. The CDR3 reads CASSLRPVGGQPQHF. The CDR3 DNA reads as TGTGCCAGCAGTTTACGTCCTGTCGGCGGTCAGCCCCAGCATTTT.

This chain joins TRBV19 and TRBJ2-7; TRBD1 matches at 7 bases. CDR3 length: 14 amino acids. Germline lookup yields CDR1 LNHDA and CDR2 SQIVND (reference sequence). The V gene end was trimmed by 4 bases and the J gene end by 1 base; junction bases not matched to a gene: 4. CDR3 residues: CASSRHRGSYEQYF. The CDR3 bases are TGTGCCAGTAGTAGACACAGGGGATCCTACGAGCAGTACTTC.

The chain links TRBV28 to TRBJ1-5; D is uncertain. CDR3 length: 12 amino acids. The germline V gene has CDR1 MDHEN and CDR2 SYDVKM. V dropped 3 bases and J dropped 5 bases, with 5 bases sitting between them. The CDR3 DNA follows: TGTGCCAGCAGTTTGAGTCATCAGCCCCAGCATTTT. Residues: CASSLSHQPQHF.

The chain recombines TRBV29-1 with TRBJ2-5; a possible D gene is TRBD2 (6 bases). CDR1 is SQVTM, CDR2 ANQGSEA, per germline. V was trimmed by 6 bases and J by 11 bases, leaving 19 bases between them. The CDR3 is 12 amino acids. The CDR3 here is CSVPGDRWEQYF. The CDR3 region has the DNA TGCAGCGTCCCGGGAGACCGGTGGGAGCAGTACTTC.

This clone was counted once. The chain couples TRBV28 to TRBJ1-1; 9 bases are shared with TRBD1. Trimming took 3 bases from V and 5 from J; bases not matched to a gene: 4. The CDR3 extends over 14 amino acids. Germline loops: CDR1 MDHEN, CDR2 SYDVKM. CDR3 amino acids: CASSFRTGVTEAFF. CDR3 DNA sequence: TGTGCCAGCAGTTTTAGGACAGGGGTTACTGAAGCTTTCTTT.

This chain links TRBV5-6 with TRBJ2-1; 10 nucleotides agree with TRBD2. The ends lost 5 bases at V and 6 bases at J; junction bases unmatched: 8. Germline CDR1 reads SGHDT; CDR2 reads YYEEEE. This CDR3 is 15 amino acids long. Written as DNA, the CDR3 is TGTGCCAGCAGTTCCCTAGCGGGAGTTTCCAATGAGCAGTTCTTC. Encoded protein: CASSSLAGVSNEQFF.

This sequence joins TRBV19 and TRBJ2-1; a weak D match, TRBD1 (5 bases). The CDR3 consists of 15 residues. Germline loops: CDR1 LNHDA, CDR2 SQIVND (reference sequence). Deletions cut 3 bases from V and 0 bases from J, with 9 bases between. The CDR3 spells CASSIGASSYNEQFF. CDR3 nucleotide sequence: TGTGCCAGTAGTATTGGGGCAAGCTCCTACAATGAGCAGTTCTTC.

V usage is TRBV4-2 and J usage is TRBJ2-6; D might be TRBD1 (8 bases). CDR3 size: 21 residues. Germline lookup yields CDR1 LGHNA and CDR2 YNFKEQ. Trimming removed 3 bases at V and 2 bases at J, with 26 bases between. DNA for the CDR3: TGTGCCAGCAGCCAGAGACCCCAACGGACAGGGACTACTCCTGGGGCCAACGTCCTGACTTTC. Its protein product is CASSQRPQRTGTTPGANVLTF.

The rearrangement joins TRBV7-3 to TRBJ2-3; D gene uncertain. Trimming removed 4 bases at V and 2 bases at J, with 7 bases between. The length of the CDR3 is 13 residues. Germline V gives CDR1 SGHTA, CDR2 FQGTGA. The CDR3 protein is CASSSSITDTQYF. DNA for the CDR3: TGTGCCAGCAGCTCCAGTATCACAGATACGCAGTATTTT.

The V call is TRBV7-9, the J call TRBJ2-3, with D hard to call. The CDR3 covers 17 residues. The V end lost 2 bases, the J end lost 1 base, and 16 bases lay between the germline ends. Germline V gene sequence: CDR1 SEHNR, CDR2 FQNEAQ (reference sequence). CDR3 bases: TGTGCCAGCAGCTTAATCGGTTCGGGTAGTGGCACAGATACGCAGTATTTT. Amino acid sequence: CASSLIGSGSGTDTQYF.

As regards this clone: One end of the junction fails to match germline, which may point to a read error. V is TRBV7-9 and J is TRBJ2-7, with TRBD1 identical over 9 bases. The germline V gene has CDR1 SEHNR and CDR2 FQNEAQ (reference sequence). The CDR3 loop spans 15 amino acids. As DNA, the CDR3 is TGTTCCAGCAGGGCTACAGGGGGCGCCATCCACGAGCAGTACTTC. Translating gives CSSRATGGAIHEQYF.

This clone was seen a few times. The chain is built from TRBV28 and TRBJ2-1; TRBD2 is a possible D gene (6 bases). The CDR3 totals 14 residues. Trimming shortened V by 3 bases and J by 12 bases, and 18 bases separated the two germline ends. Germline V lookup: CDR1 MDHEN, CDR2 SYDVKM. For the CDR3, the DNA is TGTGCCAGCAGTTTGGGGCTCGGGGAAGCGGGGCAGTTCTTC. Translated, it gives CASSLGLGEAGQFF.

The chain is built from TRBV10-3 and TRBJ2-1, with 14 bases that match TRBD2. The CDR3 runs to 19 residues. Germline V gene sequence: CDR1 ENHRY, CDR2 SYGVKD. V lost 0 bases to trimming and J lost 0 bases; unmatched junction nucleotides: 4. The DNA for the CDR3 is TGTGCCATCAGTGAGTCGAGGGGGACTAGCGGGAGCTCCTACAATGAGCAGTTCTTC. It is translated as CAISESRGTSGSSYNEQFF.

About this clone: This specimen includes other DNA sequences encoding the same CDR3. The chain couples TRBV14 to TRBJ2-2; TRBD2 matches 7 bases. The CDR3 has 15 amino acids. The germline gives CDR1 SGHDN, CDR2 FVKESK. V dropped 4 bases and J dropped 3; count of bases not matched to a gene: 5. The chain's CDR3 is CASSRRLADTGELFF. CDR3 nucleotide sequence: TGTGCCAGCAGCCGCCGACTAGCAGACACCGGGGAGCTGTTTTTT.

The chain links TRBV6-4 to TRBJ2-1; 12 bases fit TRBD2. There are 15 residues in the CDR3. J was trimmed by 6 bases and V by 0 bases; bases with no gene match: 0. Germline V gene lookup returns CDR1 MRHNA and CDR2 SNTAGT. CDR3 amino acids: CASSDSTSGSNEQFF. The CDR3 bases are TGTGCCAGCAGTGACTCGACTAGCGGGAGCAATGAGCAGTTCTTC.

J is TRBJ1-1 and V is TRBV29-1, with D possibly being TRBD1 (6 bases). Germline lookup yields CDR1 SQVTM and CDR2 ANQGSEA. Between the trimmed V and J ends, which lost 2 bases and 3 bases, there was a span of 10 bases. This CDR3 contains 13 residues. The CDR3 loop is CSVEIAGDTEAFF. CDR3 sequence (DNA): TGCAGCGTTGAAATAGCAGGGGACACTGAAGCTTTCTTT.

The V gene is TRBV7-9, the J gene TRBJ2-7, with 9 nucleotides matching TRBD1. The CDR3 consists of 14 residues. Losses at the gene ends were 3 bases for V and 5 bases for J; bases not matched to a gene: 5. Germline CDR1 reads SEHNR; CDR2 reads FQNEAQ (reference sequence). CDR3 nucleotides: TGTGCCAGCAGCTTCGGACAGGGGACGAACGAGCAGTACTTC. This translates into CASSFGQGTNEQYF.

Concerning this clone: The junction does not match germline at one end; this may be a read error. The chain uses TRBV7-9 and TRBJ2-7; no definite D call. The CDR3 extends over 14 amino acids. Germline V gene sequence: CDR1 SEHNR, CDR2 FQNEAQ (reference sequence). The DNA for the CDR3 is TGTTCCAGCAGCTTAAGAGACTCATTTTACGAGCAGTACTTC. It translates to CSSSLRDSFYEQYF.

V and J are TRBV7-2 and TRBJ2-7, with 9 positions matching TRBD2. The CDR3 length is 16 residues. V lost 3 bases and J lost 2; bases outside the gene matches: 8. Germline V CDR1 and CDR2: SGHTA, FQGNSA. The CDR3 bases are TGTGCCAGCAGCTTTTCCGGACTAGCGCCCGCCTACGAGCAGTACTTC. Its protein product is CASSFSGLAPAYEQYF.

This chain joins TRBV25-1 and TRBJ2-3; maybe TRBD2 (5 bases). The germline V gene has CDR1 MGHDK and CDR2 SYGVNS. The V end lost 0 bases, the J end lost 5 bases, and 9 bases lay between the germline ends. This CDR3 spans 14 amino acids. The CDR3 coding sequence is TGTGCCAGCAGTGAATATTCGGAGGTAGATACGCAGTATTTT. Translated, it gives CASSEYSEVDTQYF.

V is TRBV6-5 and J is TRBJ2-2; TRBD1 agrees at 9 bases. V gave up 6 bases and J gave up 0 bases; unmatched junction bases: 2. This CDR3 is built from 15 residues. Germline V gives CDR1 MNHEY, CDR2 SVGAGI. Written as DNA, the CDR3 is TGTGCCAGCAGGCGACAGGGGGCGAACACCGGGGAGCTGTTTTTT. Protein: CASRRQGANTGELFF.

The rearrangement joins TRBV19 to TRBJ1-4, with D unresolved. Germline V gene lookup returns CDR1 LNHDA and CDR2 SQIVND (reference sequence). The CDR3 length is 12 residues. The V gene lost 6 bases and the J gene lost 14 bases, with 16 bases spanning the gap. CDR3 bases: TGTGCCAGTAGCAGAAGTCGGGGTGAGCTGTTTTTT. Translated, it gives CASSRSRGELFF.

The chain joins TRBV7-9 to TRBJ2-7, with 10 bases lining up with TRBD1. V lost 1 base, J lost 5 bases, and 2 bases stayed unmatched. Germline V lookup: CDR1 SEHNR, CDR2 FQNEAQ (reference sequence). The CDR3 spans 14 residues. CDR3 in amino acids: CASSLGQGANEQYF. The CDR3 DNA sequence: TGTGCCAGCAGCTTAGGACAGGGGGCGAACGAGCAGTACTTC.

This clone was counted only a few times. The V gene is TRBV5-4, the J gene TRBJ2-2, with TRBD2 matching over 11 bases. J gave up 4 bases and V 4 bases, and 3 bases lay outside the gene matches. Per germline, CDR1 SGHNT and CDR2 YYREEE (reference sequence). The CDR3 spans 15 residues. CDR3 in amino acids: CASSETSGITGELFF. The CDR3 DNA reads TGTGCCAGCAGCGAGACTAGCGGGATCACCGGGGAGCTGTTTTTT.

J is TRBJ2-2 and V is TRBV5-5, with TRBD2 matching 10 bases. V trimming: 1 base; J trimming: 4 bases; junction bases outside the gene matches: 1. Germline values: CDR1 SGHKS, CDR2 YYEKEE (reference sequence). The CDR3 loop spans 15 amino acids. For the CDR3, the DNA is TGTGCCAGCAGCTTGACTAGCGGGACCACCGGGGAGCTGTTTTTT. Translation: CASSLTSGTTGELFF. Together with reference TRBV5-5 and TRBJ2-2, the CDR3 gives the full variable domain: DAGVTQSPTHLIKTRGQQVTLRCSPISGHKSVSWYQQVLGQGPQFIFQYYEKEERGRGNFPDRFSARQFPNYSSELNVNALLLGDSALYLCASSLTSGTTGELFFGEGSRLTVL.

J is TRBJ2-1 and V is TRBV4-1; 7 bases line up with TRBD2. The CDR3 consists of 15 residues. CDR1 and CDR2 from the germline V gene are MGHRA and YSYEKL. J gave up 6 bases and V 0 bases, and 5 bases lay outside the gene matches. CDR3 DNA sequence: TGCGCCAGCAGCCAAGAGGTGGGAGGGCGCAATGAGCAGTTCTTC. It specifies CASSQEVGGRNEQFF.

This clone was recorded once. V gene TRBV27 combines with J gene TRBJ1-1, with D tentatively TRBD1 (5 bases). Per the germline V gene, CDR1 is MNHEY and CDR2 is SMNVEV (reference sequence). Trimming stripped 5 bases from V and 3 bases from J, with 10 bases between. There are 13 residues in the CDR3. The CDR3 DNA reads as TGTGCCAGCAGTCCCAGGGTCTACACTGAAGCTTTCTTT. Residues: CASSPRVYTEAFF.